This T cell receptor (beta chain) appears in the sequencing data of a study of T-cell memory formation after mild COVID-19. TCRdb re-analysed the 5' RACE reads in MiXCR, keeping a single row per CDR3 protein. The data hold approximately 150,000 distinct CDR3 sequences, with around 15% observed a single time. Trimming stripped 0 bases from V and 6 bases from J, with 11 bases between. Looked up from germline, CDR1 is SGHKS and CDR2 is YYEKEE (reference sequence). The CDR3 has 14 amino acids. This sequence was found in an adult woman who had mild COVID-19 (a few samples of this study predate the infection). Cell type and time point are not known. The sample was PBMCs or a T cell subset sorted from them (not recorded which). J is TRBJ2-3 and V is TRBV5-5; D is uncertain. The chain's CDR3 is CASSLGPLKDTQYF. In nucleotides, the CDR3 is TGTGCCAGCAGCTTGGGACCCCTGAAGGATACGCAGTATTTT.